Reported below is one TCR beta chain. Generated by immunoSEQ multiplex PCR, the TCRdb table keeps only in-frame clones and is missing some. There are approximately 160,000 clones in the sample; roughly 84% occur only once, and approximately 6.5% lies in the top ten. CDR3 size: 14 residues. Germline trimming cut 4 bases from V and 5 bases from J; bases unmatched to any gene: 7. Germline V lookup: CDR1 LGHNA, CDR2 YSLEER. The sample is drawn from a study of blood T cell repertoires in COVID-19. The sequenced sample was PBMCs or T cells enriched from blood (not recorded which). The sequence came from a woman between 45 and 65 years old who had recovered from COVID-19. The V and J genes are TRBV4-3 and TRBJ1-1; 7 bases match TRBD1. Here the CDR3 reads CASSPQGTGTEAFF. The CDR3 DNA is TGCGCCAGCAGCCCACAGGGGACGGGGACTGAAGCTTTCTTT.